Included here is one T cell receptor beta chain sequence, with context. Its antigen is as yet unknown. MiXCR was run by TCRdb on the reads, yielding one entry per CDR3 protein. Altogether under 850,000 distinct CDR3 sequences are present, around 32% being singletons, with the ten largest covering about 18%. This sample is part of a study of T cell repertoires in cytomegalovirus infection. Across the whole study: CMV epitopes in the study were HLA-C-restricted (recently identified) and HLA-B-restricted (well studied). Matching HLA type, along with CMV infection, was indicated by public TCR beta signatures.

Study-wide results and limits: Cumulative public TCR beta family frequency identified carriers of CMV plus the relevant HLA.

V lost 5 bases and J lost 2, with 13 bases in between. This CDR3 region has 14 residues. CDR1 is SGHAT and CDR2 is FQNNGV in the germline V gene. This rearrangement joins TRBV11-2 to TRBJ2-7; D not certain. The clonotype originates from a human donor in good health (CMV status not recorded). Some clones in this sample may be carry-over from other donors' samples. Source: cultured PBMCs, taken from culture after CMV antigen stimulation. As DNA, the CDR3 is TGTGCCAGCAGCACCCCCCGGTTGGCCTACGAGCAGTACTTC. Protein product: CASSTPRLAYEQYF.